The 26 T cell receptor beta chains presented below share a single source sample, sequenced in a study of beta chain features in type 1 diabetes. Points from the study as a whole: Moderate yet significant TCRB CDR3 shortening was seen in Type 1 diabetes patients in all four CD4+ subsets.

For these receptors, no antigen is known. The sequenced template was cDNA made from the entire isolated RNA. Produced via immunoSEQ multiplex PCR; TCRdb's table is partial and in-frame only. The sample gives 40,000 or so clones, 65% to 70% of which show up once; 2% to 2.5% is in the top ten. The material sequenced was Tregs from blood. The receptors originated from a woman aged 18-29 years with type 1 diabetes.

This clone was seen more than once but under ten times. CDR3 nucleotides: TGCGCCAGCAGGCTAGCGGGGTCACATACGCAGTATTTT. It specifies CASRLAGSHTQYF. The genes are TRBV4-3 and TRBJ2-3; 9 positions agree with TRBD2. The trim removed 6 bases at V and 7 bases at J, leaving 5 bases unmatched. This CDR3 comprises 13 residues. Germline CDR1 LGHNA, CDR2 YSLEER.

In this sample, this clone turned up a few times. The CDR3 nucleotides are TGTGCCAGCCGGGACTACGTCCACAATGAGCAGTTCTTC. Translation gives CASRDYVHNEQFF. The rearrangement links TRBV14 to TRBJ2-1; 7 bases fit TRBD2. Germline V gene data show CDR1 as SGHDN and CDR2 as FVKESK. CDR3 length: 13 amino acids. V gave up 8 bases and J gave up 5 bases; unmatched junction bases: 6.

This chain connects TRBV27 to TRBJ2-7, with 9 bases identical to TRBD1. This CDR3 is built from 15 residues. With V trimmed by 3 bases and J by 4 bases, 7 bases remained unmatched. The germline V gene encodes CDR1 MNHEY and CDR2 SMNVEV (reference sequence). CDR3 nucleotide sequence: TGTGCCAGCAGTTTGGGGTGGACAGGGGTATACGAGCAGTACTTC. Encoded protein: CASSLGWTGVYEQYF.

V is TRBV27 and J is TRBJ2-7, with a possible D match to TRBD2 (5 bases). The germline V gene has CDR1 MNHEY and CDR2 SMNVEV (reference sequence). The CDR3 covers 13 residues. The ends were cut back, 4 bases at V and 6 bases at J, with 13 bases in the middle. The CDR3 loop reads CASSSRAGGEQYF. In DNA, the CDR3 is TGTGCCAGCAGTTCCCGGGCAGGAGGCGAGCAGTACTTC.

The chain links TRBV29-1 to TRBJ2-1, with 12 bases fitting TRBD2. CDR1 and CDR2 (germline): SQVTM, ANQGSEA. The CDR3 spans 14 residues. The trim removed 6 bases at V and 7 bases at J, leaving 7 bases unmatched. The CDR3: CSVGLAGFSNEQFF. In nucleotides, the CDR3 is TGCAGCGTAGGACTAGCGGGATTTTCGAATGAGCAGTTCTTC.

This clone occurred a few times. The chain links TRBV7-9 to TRBJ2-5, with 10 bases that match TRBD2. The CDR3 extends over 15 amino acids. The V segment lost 5 bases and the J segment 5 bases; nucleotides outside the gene matches: 8. Germline loops: CDR1 SEHNR, CDR2 FQNEAQ (reference sequence). The CDR3 nucleotides are TGTGCCAGCAGCCCCTCTAGCGGGAGAGCGGAGACCCAGTACTTC. Protein sequence: CASSPSSGRAETQYF.

J is TRBJ1-2 and V is TRBV28; 7 bases match TRBD1. V dropped 7 bases and J dropped 3; count of bases not matched to a gene: 5. The CDR3 is 13 residues long. Looked up from germline, CDR1 is MDHEN and CDR2 is SYDVKM. CDR3 DNA: TGTGCCAGCAACATAGACAGGGACTATGGCTACACCTTC. It encodes CASNIDRDYGYTF.

V is TRBV5-6 and J is TRBJ1-2, with D perhaps TRBD1 (5 bases). Trimming left V 3 bases short and J 5 bases short, with 17 bases between. Per the germline V gene, CDR1 is SGHDT and CDR2 is YYEEEE. There are 15 residues in the CDR3. The CDR3 loop reads CASSSPRRTTYGYTF. The CDR3 DNA sequence: TGTGCCAGCAGCTCCCCTCGAAGGACAACTTATGGCTACACCTTC.

This clone was found a few times. V and J are TRBV4-3 and TRBJ2-1; 12 nucleotides align to TRBD2. The V segment lost 5 bases and the J segment 0 bases; nucleotides outside the gene matches: 2. The germline V gene encodes CDR1 LGHNA and CDR2 YSLEER. The CDR3 spans 16 residues. CDR3: CASSGLAGSSYNEQFF. In nucleotides, the CDR3 is TGCGCCAGCAGCGGACTAGCGGGAAGCTCCTACAATGAGCAGTTCTTC.

The CDR3 region has the DNA TGCGCCAGCAGCCAAGATTTCCGCAGGGGTTCCTACGAGCAGTACTTC. The encoded protein is CASSQDFRRGSYEQYF. The chain is built from TRBV4-3 and TRBJ2-7, with D perhaps TRBD1 (6 bases). Trimming took 0 bases from V and 1 from J, leaving 13 bases between them. Germline CDR1 reads LGHNA; CDR2 reads YSLEER. CDR3 length: 16 amino acids.

This rearrangement joins TRBV9 to TRBJ2-3; 8 bases align to TRBD2. The germline V gene encodes CDR1 SGDLS and CDR2 YYNGEE. The CDR3 totals 16 residues. Germline trimming cut 0 bases from V and 0 bases from J; bases unmatched to any gene: 3. The DNA of the CDR3 is TGTGCCAGCAGCGTAGGAGCGGGGGCCAGCACAGATACGCAGTATTTT. This encodes CASSVGAGASTDTQYF.

This clone was observed a few times. V and J are TRBV18 and TRBJ2-2; tentatively, D is TRBD2 (5 bases). This CDR3 has 16 amino acids. Trimming pared 3 bases from V and 1 base from J, leaving 12 bases between. Germline-derived CDR1 and CDR2 are KGHSH and LQKENI. The CDR3 coding sequence is TGTGCCAGCTCACCCTCGTCGGGGTGGAACACCGGGGAGCTGTTTTTT. The encoded protein is CASSPSSGWNTGELFF.

This clone was observed a handful of times. J is TRBJ2-7 and V is TRBV4-1, with TRBD1 matching 8 bases. The CDR3 is 15 amino acids. Germline CDR1 MGHRA, CDR2 YSYEKL. Losses at the gene ends were 4 bases for V and 3 bases for J; bases not matched to a gene: 8. CDR3 residues: CASSLRTGSSYEQYF. The CDR3 nucleotides are TGCGCCAGCAGCCTGAGGACAGGGTCAAGCTACGAGCAGTACTTC.

J is TRBJ2-6 and V is TRBV5-6; D gene ambiguous. CDR1 SGHDT and CDR2 YYEEEE come from the germline V gene. CDR3 length: 17 residues. The V gene lost 1 base and the J gene lost 0 bases, with 11 bases spanning the gap. CDR3 coding DNA: TGTGCCAGCAGCTTGAATGGCGGAAGCTCTGGGGCCAACGTCCTGACTTTC. Its translation is CASSLNGGSSGANVLTF.

V usage is TRBV7-9 and J usage is TRBJ2-1; no reliable D call. Trimming cost V 5 bases and J 0 bases, with 23 bases left between them. CDR1 and CDR2 (germline): SEHNR, FQNEAQ (reference sequence). The CDR3 consists of 19 residues. The CDR3 here is CASSQSGSRLSRSYNEQFF. CDR3 coding DNA: TGTGCCAGCAGCCAAAGTGGTAGCCGGTTAAGTCGCTCCTACAATGAGCAGTTCTTC.

The V gene is TRBV10-3, the J gene TRBJ1-2, with a weak D call TRBD1 (5 bases). Germline CDR1 and CDR2: ENHRY and SYGVKD. This CDR3 is built from 14 residues. V was pared by 4 bases and J by 6 bases, with 15 bases between. The CDR3 sequence: CAISATGGRDGYTF. The CDR3 nucleotides are TGTGCCATCAGTGCGACCGGGGGGAGGGATGGCTACACCTTC.

CDR3 loop: CASGWTSGGPSGTQYF. The CDR3 bases are TGTGCCAGCGGGTGGACTAGCGGGGGGCCTTCGGGGACCCAGTACTTC. The V gene is TRBV27, the J gene TRBJ2-5; 14 bases are shared with TRBD2. The V segment lost 8 bases and the J segment 7 bases; nucleotides outside the gene matches: 12. The CDR3 covers 16 residues. In germline, CDR1 is MNHEY, CDR2 SMNVEV (reference sequence).

The chain employs TRBV4-1 and TRBJ2-1, with a tentative D call TRBD2 (7 bases). V shed 4 bases and J shed 4 bases, with 20 bases lying between them. The CDR3 contains 17 residues. CDR1 MGHRA and CDR2 YSYEKL come from the germline V gene. CDR3 nucleotide sequence: TGCGCCAGCAGCCCGGAGGGAGGGGGGGGGACTTACAATGAGCAGTTCTTC. Its protein is CASSPEGGGGTYNEQFF.

The V gene is TRBV4-3, the J gene TRBJ2-5, with D tentatively TRBD2 (6 bases). CDR1 is LGHNA and CDR2 is YSLEER in the germline V gene. The CDR3 is 14 residues long. Deletions cut 1 base from V and 2 bases from J, with 8 bases between. The CDR3 region is CASSQVLAQETQYF. CDR3 DNA sequence: TGCGCCAGCAGCCAAGTCCTAGCGCAAGAGACCCAGTACTTC.

The rearrangement links TRBV5-1 to TRBJ2-3; 10 nucleotides match TRBD2. V lost 6 bases to trimming and J lost 3 bases; unmatched junction nucleotides: 4. The CDR3 has 14 amino acids. Germline V gives CDR1 SGHRS, CDR2 YFSETQ. The CDR3 loop reads CASTSGRTTDTQYF. The CDR3 DNA reads as TGCGCCAGCACTAGCGGGAGAACGACAGATACGCAGTATTTT.

This clone has only one observation. In the same sample, other DNA sequences code for this CDR3. The V and J genes are TRBV29-1 and TRBJ2-5, with a weak D call TRBD2 (5 bases). Germline V CDR1 and CDR2: SQVTM, ANQGSEA. There are 12 residues in the CDR3. V was shortened by 3 bases and J by 4 bases, with 9 bases between the two germline ends. The CDR3 DNA reads as TGCAGCGTTGAGGACTCTAGAGAGACCCAGTACTTC. Translated, it gives CSVEDSRETQYF.

This clone was found a few times. The V call is TRBV7-2, the J call TRBJ2-7; D possibly corresponds to TRBD2 (6 bases). CDR1 is SGHTA and CDR2 is FQGNSA in the germline V gene. The CDR3 length is 15 residues. V was clipped by 2 bases and J by 3 bases, with 14 bases between them. The CDR3 DNA sequence: TGTGCCAGCAGCTTAATCGGGGGAGCCCACTACGAGCAGTACTTC. This sequence encodes CASSLIGGAHYEQYF.

CDR3 in amino acids: CSGGTSVPHEQFF. In DNA, the CDR3 is TGCAGCGGCGGGACTAGCGTGCCTCATGAGCAGTTCTTC. The chain has TRBV29-1 and TRBJ2-1; TRBD2 agrees at 10 bases. J was trimmed by 8 bases and V by 7 bases; bases with no gene match: 8. This CDR3 region has 13 residues. Germline V gene data show CDR1 as SQVTM and CDR2 as ANQGSEA.

This chain links TRBV20-1 with TRBJ2-1; D unclear. The germline V and J ends were trimmed by 5 bases and 6 bases, with 8 bases remaining between them. The length of the CDR3 is 11 residues. CDR1 and CDR2 from the germline V gene are DFQATT and SNEGSKA (reference sequence). The CDR3 is CSAEVINEQFF. The CDR3 DNA is TGCAGTGCTGAGGTGATCAATGAGCAGTTCTTC.

This clone occurred a few times. The V gene is TRBV11-2, the J gene TRBJ2-1; tentative D call: TRBD2 (6 bases). This CDR3 contains 13 residues. CDR1 and CDR2 (germline): SGHAT, FQNNGV. The V end was cut by 6 bases, the J end by 4 bases, with 10 bases between. CDR3 in DNA: TGTGCCAGCAGGATAGCGGCGTACAATGAGCAGTTCTTC. Translating it yields CASRIAAYNEQFF.

The rearrangement joins TRBV5-1 to TRBJ2-3, with D tentatively TRBD2 (5 bases). The V gene's germline CDR1 is SGHRS and CDR2 YFSETQ. CDR3 size: 11 residues. Trimming pared 5 bases from V and 6 bases from J, leaving 7 bases between. CDR3 amino acids: CASSTGDTQYF. The CDR3 bases are TGCGCCAGCAGTACGGGGGATACGCAGTATTTT.